Shown below are 30 T cell receptor beta chains from a single sample sequenced in a study of shared clonotypes between healthy human individuals. Assay used: immunoSEQ multiplex PCR; TCRdb lists only in-frame clones, some missing. Of 400,000 or so clones listed, just over 95% are singletons. Sequenced material: memory CD8+ T cells sorted from blood. The sample's subset: CD45RO+ cells pooled with CCR7-negative TemRA cells. These receptors were obtained from a man aged 25 to 45 in good health.

V usage is TRBV5-1 and J usage is TRBJ2-2; no definite D call. V dropped 2 bases and J dropped 5 bases, with 4 bases sitting between them. Germline V CDR1 and CDR2: SGHRS, YFSETQ. The CDR3 is 12 amino acids. CDR3 sequence (DNA): TGCGCCAGCAGCTTCGAGACCGGGGAGCTGTTTTTT. It specifies CASSFETGELFF.

The V gene is TRBV28, the J gene TRBJ1-5, with unresolved D. The CDR3 has 14 residues. Germline lookup yields CDR1 MDHEN and CDR2 SYDVKM. V was clipped by 4 bases and J by 0 bases, with 7 bases between them. Here the CDR3 DNA reads TGTGCCAGCAGTTGGGGTTTTAGCAATCAGCCCCAGCATTTT. It is translated as CASSWGFSNQPQHF.

This chain joins TRBV29-1 and TRBJ1-1; 8 bases are shared with TRBD1. Germline lookup yields CDR1 SQVTM and CDR2 ANQGSEA. This CDR3 contains 13 residues. V dropped 5 bases and J dropped 4; count of bases not matched to a gene: 6. The CDR3: CSVTGRGLTEAFF. CDR3 nucleotide sequence: TGCAGCGTTACCGGCAGGGGGCTCACTGAAGCTTTCTTT.

The rearrangement links TRBV11-3 to TRBJ2-1; D tentatively reads TRBD1 or TRBD2 (5 bases each). Germline CDR1 is SGHNT and CDR2 is YENEEA. CDR3 length equals 16 residues. Trimming took 5 bases from V and 0 from J, leaving 14 bases between them. This chain's CDR3 is CASSAGTPGSYNEQFF. The CDR3 nucleotides read TGTGCCAGCAGCGCCGGGACCCCGGGCTCCTACAATGAGCAGTTCTTC.

The V and J genes are TRBV5-5 and TRBJ2-3; D is unclear. Germline V gives CDR1 SGHKS, CDR2 YYEKEE (reference sequence). The CDR3 totals 16 residues. Trimming stripped 0 bases from V and 0 bases from J, with 11 bases between. The CDR3 loop reads CASSLDWLVSTDTQYF. CDR3 coding DNA: TGTGCCAGCAGCTTGGATTGGCTGGTGAGCACAGATACGCAGTATTTT.

The rearrangement uses TRBV9 and TRBJ2-4; TRBD1 matches at 12 bases. The CDR3 length is 20 residues. V gave up 3 bases and J gave up 3 bases; unmatched junction bases: 16. The germline V gene encodes CDR1 SGDLS and CDR2 YYNGEE. The CDR3 loop is CASSASPGTGGAWDKNIQYF. The CDR3 DNA follows: TGTGCCAGCAGCGCAAGTCCCGGGACAGGGGGCGCGTGGGACAAAAACATTCAGTACTTC.

The J gene is TRBJ1-1, the V gene TRBV5-1, with D possibly matching TRBD1 (6 bases). Trimming took 0 bases from V and 2 from J, leaving 14 bases between them. Germline CDR1 reads SGHRS; CDR2 reads YFSETQ. The CDR3 contains 16 residues. CDR3 DNA sequence: TGCGCCAGCAGCTTGGAGTTCGGGGGGCGCAACACTGAAGCTTTCTTT. This sequence encodes CASSLEFGGRNTEAFF.

The chain employs TRBV28 and TRBJ2-1, with TRBD2 matching over 7 bases. Germline CDR1 and CDR2: MDHEN and SYDVKM. Trimming took 4 bases from V and 6 from J; bases not matched to a gene: 0. The CDR3 is 12 amino acids. The CDR3 DNA follows: TGTGCCAGCAGTTGGACTAGCAATGAGCAGTTCTTC. The encoded protein is CASSWTSNEQFF. Based on the CDR3 plus reference TRBV28 and TRBJ2-1, the full variable domain is DVKVTQSSRYLVKRTGEKVFLECVQDMDHENMFWYRQDPGLGLRLIYFSYDVKMKEKGDIPEGYSVSREKKERFSLILESASTNQTSMYLCASSWTSNEQFFGPGTRLTVL.

This sequence joins TRBV19 and TRBJ1-5; 9 positions match TRBD1. The germline CDR1 and CDR2 sequences are LNHDA and SQIVND (reference sequence). V was pared by 5 bases and J by 0 bases, with 8 bases of the junction left unmatched. There are 17 residues in the CDR3. CDR3: CASSWTTGGGSNQPQHF. The CDR3, as DNA: TGTGCCAGTAGTTGGACTACAGGGGGCGGTAGCAATCAGCCCCAGCATTTT.

This chain links TRBV9 with TRBJ2-5; D remains ambiguous. The CDR3 runs to 14 residues. CDR1 SGDLS and CDR2 YYNGEE come from the germline V gene. V lost 1 base to trimming and J lost 2 bases, with 9 bases between them. The CDR3 here is CASSVSTEQETQYF. The DNA for the CDR3 is TGTGCCAGCAGCGTATCAACGGAACAAGAGACCCAGTACTTC.

The chain links TRBV5-1 to TRBJ1-4; the D gene is possibly TRBD1 (5 bases). This CDR3 contains 15 residues. Trimming pared 4 bases from V and 4 bases from J, leaving 14 bases between. Germline V lookup: CDR1 SGHRS, CDR2 YFSETQ. The CDR3 nucleotides are TGCGCCAGCAGCCTACGCGGGGGAAATAATGAAAAACTGTTTTTT. Translating gives CASSLRGGNNEKLFF.

This clone was seen only once. The chain joins TRBV27 to TRBJ2-3; D call uncertain. V lost 5 bases, J lost 9 bases, and 15 bases lay in between. The CDR3 runs 13 residues. Germline loops: CDR1 MNHEY, CDR2 SMNVEV (reference sequence). The CDR3 nucleotides are TGTGCCAGCAGTAACCTTCTCGGTGGCACGCAGTATTTT. Its protein product is CASSNLLGGTQYF.

The chain couples TRBV28 to TRBJ1-1, with 7 bases that match TRBD1. The CDR3 sequence is 16 residues long. Looked up from germline, CDR1 is MDHEN and CDR2 is SYDVKM. Trimming at V came to 3 bases and at J to 1 base, leaving 8 bases not matched to a gene. This CDR3 is CASSLRTHRGNTEAFF. CDR3 sequence (DNA): TGTGCCAGCAGTTTGCGAACCCACAGGGGGAACACTGAAGCTTTCTTT.

V is TRBV7-8 and J is TRBJ2-4; D is possibly TRBD1 (6 bases). Germline V gene data show CDR1 as SGHVS and CDR2 as FQNEAQ. Trimming left V 4 bases short and J 6 bases short, with 19 bases between. The length of the CDR3 is 16 residues. CDR3 bases: TGTGCCAGCAGCTCCTATAGTGGGGGCCATAGAAACATTCAGTACTTC. Protein sequence: CASSSYSGGHRNIQYF.

V usage is TRBV5-1 and J usage is TRBJ2-2; TRBD2 is a possible D gene (5 bases). The CDR3 is made up of 13 amino acids. The V and J ends lost 9 bases and 3 bases respectively, with 12 bases between them. Germline lookup yields CDR1 SGHRS and CDR2 YFSETQ. In nucleotides, the CDR3 is TGCGCCACCACTCGGGGTGACACCGGGGAGCTGTTTTTT. As protein: CATTRGDTGELFF.

CDR3 amino acids: CASSPPDRGWDTEAFF. DNA for the CDR3: TGTGCCAGCAGTCCCCCCGACAGGGGATGGGACACTGAAGCTTTCTTT. The J gene is TRBJ1-1, the V gene TRBV28; 8 nucleotides line up with TRBD1. V shed 5 bases and J 3 bases; nucleotides not matched to a gene: 11. CDR1 is MDHEN and CDR2 is SYDVKM in the germline V gene. This CDR3 has 16 amino acids.

The CDR3 coding sequence is TGCGCCAGCAGTCGCTCTCTTGGGGCGACTGAAGCTTTCTTT. Amino acids: CASSRSLGATEAFF. The gene calls are TRBV23-1 and TRBJ1-1, with D possibly TRBD1 on 5 matching bases. TRBV23-1 is annotated as an ORF whose role is uncertain. The CDR3 totals 14 residues. Between the trimmed V and J ends, which lost 4 bases and 5 bases, there was a span of 14 bases.

The V call is TRBV21-1, the J call TRBJ2-3; the D call of TRBD2 is as the table states it, not checked on the DNA. TRBV21-1 is designated a pseudogene. This CDR3 has 14 amino acids. CDR3 in DNA: TGTGCCAGCAGCCCGCCTCAGAGCGGTGATAGTGGGTATTTT. Protein: CASSPPQSGDSGYF.

J is TRBJ2-2 and V is TRBV5-4; D remains unclear. From germline, CDR1 is SGHNT and CDR2 YYREEE (reference sequence). V was clipped by 2 bases and J by 0 bases, with 8 bases between them. This CDR3 is built from 15 residues. The CDR3 sequence: CASSLRASNTGELFF. The CDR3 DNA reads TGTGCCAGCAGCTTACGGGCGTCGAACACCGGGGAGCTGTTTTTT. Looking up the rest from reference TRBV5-4 and TRBJ2-2 gives the full variable domain: ETGVTQSPTHLIKTRGQQVTLRCSSQSGHNTVSWYQQALGQGPQFIFQYYREEENGRGNFPPRFSGLQFPNYSSELNVNALELDDSALYLCASSLRASNTGELFFGEGSRLTVL.

The chain has TRBV7-2 and TRBJ2-7; TRBD1 might be the D (5 bases). V was cut by 2 bases and J by 2 bases, with 7 bases left in between. Germline V gives CDR1 SGHTA, CDR2 FQGNSA. The CDR3 loop spans 13 amino acids. CDR3 sequence (DNA): TGTGCCAGCAGCTTAAGGGGAACCTACGAGCAGTACTTC. It is translated as CASSLRGTYEQYF.

The rearrangement joins TRBV10-3 to TRBJ1-4; maybe TRBD1 (6 bases). This CDR3 contains 17 residues. The V end was cut by 4 bases, the J end by 8 bases, with 23 bases between. From germline, CDR1 is ENHRY and CDR2 SYGVKD. CDR3 amino acids: CAISAAVTGRKWEKLFF. CDR3 bases: TGTGCCATCAGTGCAGCGGTCACAGGGAGGAAGTGGGAAAAACTGTTTTTT.

The rearrangement joins TRBV6-5 to TRBJ2-5; D may be TRBD2 (6 bases). The CDR3 spans 14 residues. Trimming cost V 6 bases and J 4 bases, with 15 bases left between them. Germline V lookup: CDR1 MNHEY, CDR2 SVGAGI. Written as DNA, the CDR3 is TGTGCCAGCAGAATCCGCTGGGACTTAGAGACCCAGTACTTC. It codes for CASRIRWDLETQYF.

This clone has a single count. As DNA, the CDR3 is TGTGCCAGCAGCCTATTCAGGGGAGCCTACAATGAGCAGTTCTTC. This codes for CASSLFRGAYNEQFF. The chain has TRBV11-2 and TRBJ2-1, with D tentatively TRBD1 (6 bases). Germline values: CDR1 SGHAT, CDR2 FQNNGV. V shed 5 bases and J shed 2 bases, with 13 bases lying between them. The CDR3 consists of 15 residues.

This chain links TRBV7-3 with TRBJ2-3; D gene uncertain. V shed 2 bases and J shed 2 bases, with 8 bases lying between them. Germline assignment: CDR1 SGHTA and CDR2 FQGTGA. The CDR3 runs 14 residues. In nucleotides, the CDR3 is TGTGCCAGCAGCTTAGGCGGCCCCACAGATACGCAGTATTTT. Translated: CASSLGGPTDTQYF. Together with reference TRBV7-3 and TRBJ2-3, the CDR3 gives the full variable domain: GAGVSQTPSNKVTEKGKYVELRCDPISGHTALYWYRQSLGQGPEFLIYFQGTGAADDSGLPNDRFFAVRPEGSVSTLKIQRTERGDSAVYLCASSLGGPTDTQYFGPGTRLTVL.

The V and J genes are TRBV2 and TRBJ2-1, with 13 bases fitting TRBD2. This CDR3 has 15 amino acids. With V trimmed by 6 bases and J by 7 bases, 6 bases remained unmatched. Per the germline V gene, CDR1 is SNHLY and CDR2 is FYNNEI. The CDR3 bases are TGTGCCAGCAGGGGGTTGGGACTAGCGGGAAATGAGCAGTTCTTC. This codes for CASRGLGLAGNEQFF.

J is TRBJ2-5 and V is TRBV11-3, with unresolved D. This CDR3 region has 13 residues. Trimming removed 5 bases from V and 1 base from J, with 8 bases in between. CDR1 and CDR2 (germline): SGHNT, YENEEA. The chain's CDR3 is CASSAWSQETQYF. The CDR3 DNA follows: TGTGCCAGCAGCGCATGGTCCCAAGAGACCCAGTACTTC. Complete variable domain (other parts from reference TRBV11-3 and TRBJ2-5): EAGVVQSPRYKIIEKKQPVAFWCNPISGHNTLYWYLQNLGQGPELLIRYENEEAVDDSQLPKDRFSAERLKGVDSTLKIQPAELGDSAVYLCASSAWSQETQYFGPGTRLLVL.

V gene TRBV6-6 combines with J gene TRBJ2-3; D is perhaps TRBD2 (5 bases). V lost 3 bases and J lost 3, with 16 bases in between. The CDR3 runs 16 residues. The germline V gene has CDR1 MNHNY and CDR2 SVGAGI (reference sequence). The CDR3 protein is CASSYDIDRETDTQYF. CDR3 in DNA: TGTGCCAGCAGTTATGACATTGATCGGGAAACAGATACGCAGTATTTT.

V usage is TRBV7-2 and J usage is TRBJ1-4, with 7 bases that match TRBD1. Per the germline V gene, CDR1 is SGHTA and CDR2 is FQGNSA. CDR3 size: 13 residues. With V trimmed by 6 bases and J by 5 bases, 3 bases remained unmatched. CDR3 sequence reads: CASRPGQNEKLFF. The DNA of the CDR3 is TGTGCCAGCAGACCGGGACAGAATGAAAAACTGTTTTTT.

The chain has TRBV6-6 and TRBJ2-5, with D possibly matching TRBD2 (6 bases). The CDR3 is 15 amino acids. The V and J ends lost 4 bases and 4 bases respectively, with 16 bases between them. In germline, CDR1 is MNHNY, CDR2 SVGAGI (reference sequence). CDR3 nucleotide sequence: TGTGCCAGCAGTTGGGACTCACTTGCTGTAGAGACCCAGTACTTC. Its protein product is CASSWDSLAVETQYF.

This sequence joins TRBV28 and TRBJ2-5, with D perhaps matching TRBD1 (6 bases). CDR3 size: 17 residues. The germline V gene encodes CDR1 MDHEN and CDR2 SYDVKM. Deletions cut 5 bases from V and 3 bases from J, with 22 bases between. In DNA form, the CDR3 reads TGTGCCAGCAGTCCCTCCCCCTTCGGACAGATGAAAGAGACCCAGTACTTC. It is translated as CASSPSPFGQMKETQYF. Together with reference TRBV28 and TRBJ2-5, the CDR3 gives the full variable domain: DVKVTQSSRYLVKRTGEKVFLECVQDMDHENMFWYRQDPGLGLRLIYFSYDVKMKEKGDIPEGYSVSREKKERFSLILESASTNQTSMYLCASSPSPFGQMKETQYFGPGTRLLVL.